One sample yielded the 6 T cell receptor beta chains listed below, sequenced in a study of T cell responses to AZD1222 COVID-19 vaccine. Assay used: immunoSEQ multiplex PCR; TCRdb lists only in-frame clones, some missing. The sample comprises fewer than 150,000 clones, over 90% of which are singletons, and roughly 1% rests with the top ten. The input for sequencing was peripheral blood, taken on day 0 of AZD1222 vaccination. The receptor source for this set is an adult in good health.

The chain carries TRBV5-6 and TRBJ1-5; 7 nucleotides agree with TRBD1. The germline V gene encodes CDR1 SGHDT and CDR2 YYEEEE. There are 14 residues in the CDR3. J gave up 9 bases and V 7 bases, and 13 bases lay outside the gene matches. The CDR3 is CASLGQGELRPQHF. CDR3 DNA sequence: TGTGCCAGCCTCGGCCAGGGGGAGCTTAGGCCCCAGCATTTT.

This chain joins TRBV12-5 and TRBJ2-3, with D perhaps TRBD1 (6 bases). Germline-derived CDR1 and CDR2 are LGHNT and FRNRAP. V was pared by 4 bases and J by 0 bases, with 29 bases between. This CDR3 is built from 21 residues. The CDR3 nucleotides read TGTGCTAGTGGTTCTGGGGGCATCGTAGACAAAGTCAAAGCTAGCACAGATACGCAGTATTTT. As protein: CASGSGGIVDKVKASTDTQYF.

There are a few counts of this clone. The chain employs TRBV6-5 and TRBJ1-6; TRBD1 agrees at 9 bases. Germline V gives CDR1 MNHEY, CDR2 SVGAGI. J was trimmed by 6 bases and V by 10 bases; bases with no gene match: 4. CDR3 size: 13 residues. The CDR3 loop reads CAIGQGLNSPLHF. The CDR3 nucleotides read TGTGCCATTGGACAGGGGCTTAATTCACCCCTCCACTTT.

The genes are TRBV3-1 (or the pseudogene TRBV3-2) and TRBJ2-7; D remains ambiguous. V lost 4 bases to trimming and J lost 1 base, with 11 bases between them. From germline, CDR1 is LGHDT and CDR2 YNNKEL (reference sequence). This CDR3 is built from 14 residues. Written as DNA, the CDR3 is TGTGCCAGCAGCCTGGCAGGTTCTTCCTACGAGCAGTACTTC. Its protein is CASSLAGSSYEQYF.

The rearrangement links TRBV10-3 to TRBJ1-1; 8 bases align to TRBD1. The germline CDR1 and CDR2 sequences are ENHRY and SYGVKD. The CDR3 sequence is 14 residues long. J was trimmed by 1 base and V by 8 bases; bases with no gene match: 6. Here the CDR3 reads CAIGDGQGNTEAFF. The DNA of the CDR3 is TGTGCCATCGGGGACGGACAGGGGAACACTGAAGCTTTCTTT.

The chain combines TRBV4-1 with TRBJ2-7; D unclear. Trimming took off 1 base at V and 3 bases at J, with 13 bases between the two ends. The CDR3 is 15 residues long. The germline V gene encodes CDR1 MGHRA and CDR2 YSYEKL. CDR3: CASSQVGGQDYEQYF. The DNA of the CDR3 is TGCGCCAGCAGCCAAGTTGGTGGGCAGGACTACGAGCAGTACTTC.